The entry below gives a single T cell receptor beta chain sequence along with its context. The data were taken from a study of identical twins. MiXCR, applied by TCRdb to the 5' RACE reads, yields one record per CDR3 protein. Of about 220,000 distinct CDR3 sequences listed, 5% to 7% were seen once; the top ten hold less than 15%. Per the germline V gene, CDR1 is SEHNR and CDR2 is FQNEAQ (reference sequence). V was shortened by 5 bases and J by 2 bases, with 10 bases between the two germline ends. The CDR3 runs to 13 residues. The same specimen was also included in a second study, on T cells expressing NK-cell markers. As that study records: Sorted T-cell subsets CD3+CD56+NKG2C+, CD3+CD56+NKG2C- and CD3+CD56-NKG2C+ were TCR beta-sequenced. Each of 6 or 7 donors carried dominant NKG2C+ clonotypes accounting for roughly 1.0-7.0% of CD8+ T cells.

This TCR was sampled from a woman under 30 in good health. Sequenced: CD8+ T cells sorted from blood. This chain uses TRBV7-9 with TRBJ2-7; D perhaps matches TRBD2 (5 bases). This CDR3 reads CASSGEGTYEQYF. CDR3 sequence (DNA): TGTGCCAGCAGCGGCGAGGGCACCTACGAGCAGTACTTC. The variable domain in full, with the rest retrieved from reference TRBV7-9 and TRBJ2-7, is DTGVSQNPRHKITKRGQNVTFRCDPISEHNRLYWYRQTLGQGPEFLTYFQNEAQLEKSRLLSDRFSAERPKGSFSTLEIQRTEQGDSAMYLCASSGEGTYEQYFGPGTRLTVT.